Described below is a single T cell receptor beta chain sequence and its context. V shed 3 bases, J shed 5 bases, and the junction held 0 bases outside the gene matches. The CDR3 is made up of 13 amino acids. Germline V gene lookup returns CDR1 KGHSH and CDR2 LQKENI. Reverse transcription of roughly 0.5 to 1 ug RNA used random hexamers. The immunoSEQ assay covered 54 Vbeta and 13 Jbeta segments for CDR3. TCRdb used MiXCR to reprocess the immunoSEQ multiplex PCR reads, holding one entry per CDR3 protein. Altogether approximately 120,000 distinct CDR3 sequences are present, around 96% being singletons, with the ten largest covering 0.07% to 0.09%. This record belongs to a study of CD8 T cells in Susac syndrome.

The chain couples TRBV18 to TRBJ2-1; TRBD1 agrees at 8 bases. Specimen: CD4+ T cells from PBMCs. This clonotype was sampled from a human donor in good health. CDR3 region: CASSPTGDNEQFF. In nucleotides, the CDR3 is TGTGCCAGCTCACCGACAGGGGACAATGAGCAGTTCTTC.